The 14 T cell receptor beta chains in this list originate from one sample, sequenced in a study of identifying expanded T cells in peripheral blood. Profiling relied on immunoSEQ multiplex PCR, and the TCRdb table lists in-frame clones only, not all of them. Of over 100,000 clones listed, about 87% are singletons. Sample: blood. The receptors were sampled from a person between 18 and 75 years old in good health.

This chain joins TRBV7-2 and TRBJ1-3; D call uncertain. Trimming pared 0 bases from V and 7 bases from J, leaving 16 bases between. CDR1 is SGHTA and CDR2 is FQGNSA in the germline V gene. The CDR3 is 16 residues long. For the CDR3, the DNA is TGTGCCAGCAGCTTAGCCCCAGGAGGTCTTGTGAACACCATATATTTT. As protein: CASSLAPGGLVNTIYF.

The chain links TRBV29-1 to TRBJ1-2; 7 bases map to TRBD1. The CDR3 consists of 11 residues. J lost 8 bases, V lost 4 bases, and 4 bases had no gene match. Germline V gives CDR1 SQVTM, CDR2 ANQGSEA. The CDR3 sequence is CSVGDRWGYTF. In nucleotides, the CDR3 is TGCAGCGTTGGGGACAGATGGGGCTACACCTTC.

The table lists this clone with a few counts. The genes are TRBV14 and TRBJ2-7, with 9 positions matching TRBD1. Germline values: CDR1 SGHDN, CDR2 FVKESK. This CDR3 contains 14 residues. J lost 5 bases, V lost 4 bases, and 6 bases had no gene match. CDR3 nucleotide sequence: TGTGCCAGCAGCCTACAGGGGGCCGGGGACGAGCAGTACTTC. Encoded protein: CASSLQGAGDEQYF.

The genes are TRBV7-9 and TRBJ2-6; maybe TRBD1 (6 bases). The CDR3 sequence is 16 residues long. CDR1 is SEHNR and CDR2 is FQNEAQ in the germline V gene (reference sequence). The V end lost 1 base, the J end lost 1 base, and 8 bases lay between the germline ends. The CDR3 is CASSLGTESGANVLTF. The CDR3 bases are TGTGCCAGCAGCTTAGGGACAGAGTCTGGGGCCAACGTCCTGACTTTC.

The rearrangement joins TRBV6-1 to TRBJ2-7; D possibly corresponds to TRBD2 (6 bases). Trimming shortened V by 1 base and J by 4 bases, and 14 bases separated the two germline ends. The germline gives CDR1 MNHNS, CDR2 SASEGT. CDR3 length: 15 residues. CDR3 DNA: TGTGCCAGCAGTGAAGTACCCCCACTAGCTTACGAGCAGTACTTC. Protein product: CASSEVPPLAYEQYF.

The V gene is TRBV7-2, the J gene TRBJ2-1; D gene unclear. The germline V gene has CDR1 SGHTA and CDR2 FQGNSA. The CDR3 runs to 12 residues. V was clipped by 5 bases and J by 4 bases, with 6 bases between them. The CDR3 loop is CASSRTYNEQFF. CDR3 coding DNA: TGTGCCAGCAGCCGAACTTACAATGAGCAGTTCTTC.

This clone was seen more than once but under ten times. The rearrangement links TRBV2 to TRBJ1-2; 8 bases align to TRBD1. Trimming took 6 bases from V and 8 from J; bases not matched to a gene: 8. Germline CDR1 reads SNHLY; CDR2 reads FYNNEI. This CDR3 contains 13 residues. The CDR3 DNA follows: TGTGCCAGCAGGGACAGGGCCTCCGGCGGCTACACCTTC. Amino acid sequence: CASRDRASGGYTF.

The rearrangement links TRBV5-4 to TRBJ2-5; D gene uncertain. V gave up 0 bases and J gave up 1 base, with 10 bases separating them. This CDR3 region has 15 residues. Germline CDR1 reads SGHNT; CDR2 reads YYREEE (reference sequence). CDR3: CASSLAELTQETQYF. CDR3 sequence (DNA): TGTGCCAGCAGCTTGGCCGAACTTACCCAAGAGACCCAGTACTTC.

This chain links TRBV5-4 with TRBJ1-1; D may be TRBD1 (6 bases). V lost 3 bases and J 4 bases, leaving 13 bases between the germline ends. Germline values: CDR1 SGHNT, CDR2 YYREEE (reference sequence). CDR3 length: 14 amino acids. The CDR3 region has the DNA TGTGCCAGCAGCTATCGGGGGGGGGCCACTGAAGCTTTCTTT. Translating gives CASSYRGGATEAFF. Using reference TRBV5-4 and TRBJ1-1 for the parts outside the CDR3, the full variable domain is ETGVTQSPTHLIKTRGQQVTLRCSSQSGHNTVSWYQQALGQGPQFIFQYYREEENGRGNFPPRFSGLQFPNYSSELNVNALELDDSALYLCASSYRGGATEAFFGQGTRLTVV.

The J gene is TRBJ1-3, the V gene TRBV5-1; D not certain. From germline, CDR1 is SGHRS and CDR2 YFSETQ. V was clipped by 0 bases and J by 8 bases, with 9 bases between them. This CDR3 is 13 amino acids long. CDR3 loop: CASSLEPEYTIYF. The CDR3 DNA reads TGCGCCAGCAGCTTGGAACCGGAGTACACCATATATTTT.

This chain links TRBV27 with TRBJ2-3, with 11 bases that match TRBD2. CDR3 length equals 15 residues. Germline CDR1 is MNHEY and CDR2 is SMNVEV (reference sequence). Losses at the gene ends were 9 bases for V and 2 bases for J; bases not matched to a gene: 7. CDR3 sequence (DNA): TGTGCCAGTAGCCGACTAGCGGGAAACACAGATACGCAGTATTTT. Translation: CASSRLAGNTDTQYF.

J is TRBJ2-7 and V is TRBV7-3; D is possibly TRBD1 or TRBD2 (6 bases each). V gave up 4 bases and J gave up 2 bases, with 15 bases separating them. Germline V lookup: CDR1 SGHTA, CDR2 FQGTGA. This CDR3 region has 15 residues. CDR3 residues: CASSSGGTPPYEQYF. CDR3 in DNA: TGTGCCAGCAGCTCGGGCGGGACACCCCCCTACGAGCAGTACTTC.

The chain links TRBV28 to TRBJ1-4; 10 bases align to TRBD1. This CDR3 is built from 15 residues. Per germline, CDR1 MDHEN and CDR2 SYDVKM. The V and J ends lost 6 bases and 7 bases, in that order; junction bases with no gene match: 8. The CDR3 here is CASRPGTGEGEKLFF. The DNA of the CDR3 is TGTGCCAGCAGGCCCGGGACAGGGGAAGGTGAAAAACTGTTTTTT.

This clone was counted a single time. The chain carries TRBV7-2 and TRBJ2-3; perhaps TRBD1 as D (6 bases). This CDR3 is 14 amino acids long. With 4 bases removed from V and 3 bases from J, the gap between germline ends came to 11 bases. The germline V gene encodes CDR1 SGHTA and CDR2 FQGNSA. The CDR3 protein is CASSSSQGTDTQYF. The CDR3 region has the DNA TGTGCCAGCAGCTCCTCTCAGGGGACAGATACGCAGTATTTT.